The entry below describes one TCR beta chain. This sample also contains other DNA sequences that code for the same CDR3. Assay used: immunoSEQ multiplex PCR; TCRdb lists only in-frame clones, some missing. Among 110,000 or so clones listed, nearly 90% were seen once. The data derive from a study of glioma-infiltrating T cells after dendritic cell vaccination. About the research overall: Between about 2002 and 2012, patients got autologous tumor lysate-pulsed dendritic cell vaccines.

Time point noted: after dendritic cell vaccination, including at tumor progression/relapse. None of the glioblastoma patients had an isocitrate dehydrogenase mutation. Germline V gene data show CDR1 as SGHRS and CDR2 as YFSETQ. CDR3 length: 13 residues. With 0 bases removed from V and 6 bases from J, the gap between germline ends came to 4 bases. The specimen was blood, collected after dendritic cell vaccination. The TCR sequence derives from a human donor with glioblastoma. The chain recombines TRBV5-1 with TRBJ1-6; unclear D gene. The CDR3 DNA sequence: TGCGCCAGCAGCTTGGACAGTAATTCACCCCTCCACTTT. Its translation: CASSLDSNSPLHF.